The present entry profiles one T cell receptor (beta chain) with its context. Antigen: not known. This specimen comes from a study of somatic mutations in cytotoxic T cells in rheumatoid arthritis. Healthy-control blood donors had a median age of about 50 years (range 21-70) and were 50% to 65% female. CD4+ and CD8+ cells were isolated by positive magnetic bead selection, with purity checked by flow cytometry. Sequencing used immunoSEQ multiplex PCR; TCRdb keeps in-frame clones, though not all of them. The sample holds nearly 20,000 clones, over 75% seen once. Trimming removed 3 bases at V and 4 bases at J, with 9 bases between. The CDR3 has 14 amino acids. Germline loops: CDR1 LNHDA, CDR2 SQIVND (reference sequence). General observations from the study: Nobody had found out which antigens the expanded CD8+ clones targeted. Each of about an eighth of the 65 patients had a largest CD8+ clone that made up more than 20% of CD8+ cells.

This TCR was recovered from a woman aged 50 to 60 in good health. Sequenced: CD8+ T cells sorted from blood. The chain combines TRBV19 with TRBJ2-2; D tentatively reads TRBD1 or TRBD2 (6 bases each). The CDR3 region is CASSIWGATGELFF. The CDR3 bases are TGTGCCAGTAGTATTTGGGGGGCCACCGGGGAGCTGTTTTTT.